Following are 14 T cell receptor beta chains from one sample sequenced in a study of cytomegalovirus exposure and HLA in healthy donors. A multiplex PCR was run with 60 Vbeta primers and 13 Jbeta primers. The method was immunoSEQ multiplex PCR; TCRdb's version includes in-frame clones alone and lacks a portion of them. The data show 140,000 to 150,000 clones, 88% seen once. Sequencing was carried out using PBMCs. The receptors shown here come from a woman aged 40 to 50 in good health and CMV-seronegative.

CDR3 nucleotide sequence: TGTGCCAGCAGCGTAGGGCGCGGGACGAGCACAGATACGCAGTATTTT. It encodes CASSVGRGTSTDTQYF. V is TRBV9 and J is TRBJ2-3; possibly TRBD2 for D (6 bases). V was pared by 0 bases and J by 0 bases, with 11 bases between. Germline CDR1 reads SGDLS; CDR2 reads YYNGEE. The CDR3 consists of 16 residues.

The V call is TRBV7-6, the J call TRBJ2-4; perhaps TRBD2 as D (5 bases). The CDR3 runs 15 residues. Germline values: CDR1 SGHVS, CDR2 FNYEAQ. V lost 1 base to trimming and J lost 5 bases, with 12 bases between them. The CDR3 reads CASSLVDGNENIQYF. The CDR3 DNA reads as TGTGCCAGCAGCTTAGTGGACGGGAATGAAAACATTCAGTACTTC.

The chain joins TRBV7-9 to TRBJ2-7, with D possibly TRBD1 on 5 matching bases. The germline gives CDR1 SEHNR, CDR2 FQNEAQ (reference sequence). This CDR3 is 12 amino acids long. V gave up 8 bases and J gave up 3 bases, with 11 bases separating them. CDR3 nucleotides: TGTGCCAGCTCCAGGGAATTCTACGAGCAGTACTTC. Translated: CASSREFYEQYF.

The chain couples TRBV11-3 to TRBJ2-3; TRBD2 aligns across 13 bases. The CDR3 is made up of 14 amino acids. The V gene end was trimmed by 1 base and the J gene end by 8 bases; junction bases not matched to a gene: 0. Germline assignment: CDR1 SGHNT and CDR2 YENEEA. CDR3 nucleotides: TGTGCCAGCAGCTTAGGACTAGCGGGAGGTACGCAGTATTTT. Protein product: CASSLGLAGGTQYF.

Note on this clone: In the same sample, other DNA sequences code for this CDR3. V gene TRBV28 combines with J gene TRBJ2-7, with 8 bases lining up with TRBD2. The germline CDR1 and CDR2 sequences are MDHEN and SYDVKM. The V and J ends lost 5 bases and 9 bases, in that order; junction bases with no gene match: 15. CDR3 length: 15 residues. The DNA for the CDR3 is TGTGCCAGCAGTCCCGCCCCGCCGGGAGGGAAATCGCAGTACTTC. It codes for CASSPAPPGGKSQYF. The full variable domain, rest sourced from reference TRBV28 and TRBJ2-7, is DVKVTQSSRYLVKRTGEKVFLECVQDMDHENMFWYRQDPGLGLRLIYFSYDVKMKEKGDIPEGYSVSREKKERFSLILESASTNQTSMYLCASSPAPPGGKSQYFGPGTRLTVT.

CDR3 sequence reads: CASSLVRDFSTQYF. The CDR3 DNA sequence: TGTGCCAGCAGCTTGGTACGGGACTTTTCGACGCAGTACTTC. The gene calls are TRBV11-3 and TRBJ2-7; D is perhaps TRBD2 (6 bases). Germline assignment: CDR1 SGHNT and CDR2 YENEEA. The CDR3 runs to 14 residues. V dropped 3 bases and J dropped 9 bases, with 18 bases sitting between them.

This sequence joins TRBV6-5 and TRBJ1-4; unclear D gene. The V gene lost 6 bases and the J gene lost 8 bases, with 19 bases spanning the gap. Germline V CDR1 and CDR2: MNHEY, SVGAGI. CDR3 length: 15 amino acids. CDR3 DNA sequence: TGTGCCAGCAGGGGGAATGTTGTGGGAGGGGAAAAACTGTTTTTT. Protein product: CASRGNVVGGEKLFF.

This clone has just a few counts. This sequence joins TRBV5-1 and TRBJ2-7, with 12 nucleotides matching TRBD2. V shed 3 bases and J 6 bases; nucleotides not matched to a gene: 4. The germline V gene has CDR1 SGHRS and CDR2 YFSETQ. The CDR3 totals 14 residues. This CDR3 is CASSSGLAGLEQYF. Written as DNA, the CDR3 is TGCGCCAGCAGCTCCGGACTAGCGGGACTCGAGCAGTACTTC. Combining the CDR3 with reference TRBV5-1 and TRBJ2-7 gives the whole variable domain KAGVTQTPRYLIKTRGQQVTLSCSPISGHRSVSWYQQTPGQGLQFLFEYFSETQRNKGNFPGRFSGRQFSNSRSEMNVSTLELGDSALYLCASSSGLAGLEQYFGPGTRLTVT.

The CDR3 loop is CASSLGQFRNTEAFF. Here the CDR3 DNA reads TGTGCCAGCAGCTTGGGACAATTCCGCAACACTGAAGCTTTCTTT. The rearrangement uses TRBV11-3 and TRBJ1-1; D is perhaps TRBD1 (6 bases). The length of the CDR3 is 15 residues. Per the germline V gene, CDR1 is SGHNT and CDR2 is YENEEA. V was cut by 3 bases and J by 2 bases, with 13 bases left in between.

This clone has more than one count but fewer than ten. The V gene is TRBV25-1, the J gene TRBJ2-7; 9 bases map to TRBD1. Losses at the gene ends were 7 bases for V and 4 bases for J; bases not matched to a gene: 8. The CDR3 totals 14 residues. The germline CDR1 and CDR2 sequences are MGHDK and SYGVNS. The CDR3 nucleotides read TGTGCCAGCACCCCCCCGGGACAGGGTTACGAGCAGTACTTC. Protein product: CASTPPGQGYEQYF.

Written as DNA, the CDR3 is TGTGCCAGCAGTGAATATAGCGGGAGCCCCTACGAGCAGTACTTC. Encoded protein: CASSEYSGSPYEQYF. This chain uses TRBV6-1 with TRBJ2-7; TRBD2 matches at 9 bases. This CDR3 has 15 residues. Trimming at V came to 2 bases and at J to 2 bases, leaving 4 bases not matched to a gene. Per the germline V gene, CDR1 is MNHNS and CDR2 is SASEGT.

This clone was seen only a few times. The chain couples TRBV5-4 to TRBJ1-1; 9 bases line up with TRBD1. Looked up from germline, CDR1 is SGHNT and CDR2 is YYREEE (reference sequence). The V and J ends lost 2 bases and 11 bases, in that order; junction bases with no gene match: 10. This CDR3 has 14 residues. DNA of the CDR3: TGTGCCAGCAGCTTCCGGGACAGGGTCGGTTCGGCTTTCTTT. It yields the protein CASSFRDRVGSAFF.

This clone was seen a few times. The V gene is TRBV5-1, the J gene TRBJ1-4; 7 bases map to TRBD1. V shed 4 bases and J 8 bases; nucleotides not matched to a gene: 11. Looked up from germline, CDR1 is SGHRS and CDR2 is YFSETQ. This CDR3 is built from 15 residues. The CDR3 is CASSRSDRVGEKLFF. DNA of the CDR3: TGCGCCAGCAGCCGATCCGACAGGGTAGGAGAAAAACTGTTTTTT. Together with reference TRBV5-1 and TRBJ1-4, the CDR3 gives the full variable domain: KAGVTQTPRYLIKTRGQQVTLSCSPISGHRSVSWYQQTPGQGLQFLFEYFSETQRNKGNFPGRFSGRQFSNSRSEMNVSTLELGDSALYLCASSRSDRVGEKLFFGSGTQLSVL.

The chain carries TRBV7-6 and TRBJ2-5, with D uncertain. V lost 5 bases and J lost 0, with 16 bases in between. The CDR3 covers 16 residues. Germline values: CDR1 SGHVS, CDR2 FNYEAQ. CDR3 in amino acids: CASSESVERYQETQYF. CDR3 nucleotide sequence: TGTGCCAGCAGCGAAAGTGTAGAACGCTACCAAGAGACCCAGTACTTC. Complete variable domain (other parts from reference TRBV7-6 and TRBJ2-5): GAGVSQSPRYKVTKRGQDVALRCDPISGHVSLYWYRQALGQGPEFLTYFNYEAQQDKSGLPNDRFSAERPEGSISTLTIQRTEQRDSAMYRCASSESVERYQETQYFGPGTRLLVL.